This TCR beta chain originates from a study of human T cells and chemical hapten exposure (dated by TCRdb to the early 2020s). About the study as a whole: The libraries were sequenced as a pool, and the TCR yield per sample differed mostly because of small variations in library volumes within the pool. This study followed changes in the peripheral blood TCR repertoire in vivo during primary and secondary sensitization of alopecia patients to the hapten diphenylcyclopropenone (DPC). Each blood RNA sample was used to sequence both TCR alpha and TCR beta chains. Study-wide conclusions, independent of this receptor: DPC sensitization did not change the number of TCRs with a frequency above 1 in 1000, and there was no evidence of changes in global repertoire structure. After repeated subsampling, the strength of the expansion versus patch-test correlation and the threshold at which it became significant changed.

In the paper's terms, the time point label means: healthy volunteer bleed at 2 weeks. Total RNA was extracted from unfractionated whole blood that had been collected in Tempus Blood RNA tubes. Five or six healthy volunteers served as TCR sequencing controls and were bled at day 0, 2 weeks and 6 weeks. Libraries were constructed by RACE. Sequencing was carried out with a NextSeq 500. During library preparation, unique molecular identifiers were attached to individual cDNA molecules so that TCRs could be counted quantitatively and reproducibly. The original pipeline was this. A median of about 100,000 TCRs per sample was observed, with a range of about 23,224 to 700,000. V, J and CDR3 annotation of the TCR reads was performed with the Decombinator software suite. Every sample was subsampled to the same number of TCRs (28,000) for the PS versus PT1 abundance plots. Expanded TCRs were defined as absent before sensitization and observed at least eight times at the 2-week time point. The public reads were reanalyzed by TCRdb: fastp trimming at Q25, MiXCR alignment, in-frame beta chains only. Identical CDR3 proteins give one entry, which carries the most common genes and DNA. The V and J calls follow TCRdb's processing rather than the paper's. The table for this sample lists tens of thousands of distinct CDR3 sequences; about 8.8% of them were counted only once. The top ten hold 2.9% of the sample.

CDR1 SGHAT and CDR2 FQNNGV are derived from the germline V gene. Here V drops 7 bases and J drops 0 bases, and the junction holds 19 bases not matched to any gene. Reading from cysteine to phenylalanine, the CDR3 counts 20 amino acids. Just the 60-base CDR3 DNA is kept, in frame starting at base 1. This clonotype was observed at least ten times. Its recognized antigen is unknown. Per-base quality was not reported, and no clone a single base away is much larger than it. The TCR originated in a female donor in good health. Some clones in this sample may be carry-over from other donors' samples. Input material: whole blood. The rearranged chain carries TRBV11-2 and TRBJ2-3; 10 central nucleotides agree with TRBD2. The sequence in DNA is TGTGCCAGCAACCACGAGCGGGAGGGGAGACCTGCGTCTAGCACAGATACGCAGTATTTT. Translation gives CASNHEREGRPASSTDTQYF.